One and the same sample provided the 8 T cell receptor beta chains below, sequenced in a study of blood T cell repertoires in COVID-19. Measured with immunoSEQ multiplex PCR; TCRdb has only the in-frame clones, and not every one. The table lists about 140,000 clones, about 86% of them singletons, with around 8.5% in the top ten. Material for sequencing was peripheral blood. These TCRs come from a human donor in a cohort sampled during active COVID-19.

The chain is built from TRBV6-5 and TRBJ2-5, with 11 bases fitting TRBD1. CDR1 MNHEY and CDR2 SVGAGI come from the germline V gene. The CDR3 length is 14 residues. The J segment lost 0 bases and the V segment lost 11 bases, leaving 5 bases of the junction unmatched. The CDR3 reads CAVRDRGYQETQYF. In DNA form, the CDR3 reads TGTGCCGTCCGGGACAGGGGGTACCAAGAGACCCAGTACTTC.

This chain connects TRBV7-9 to TRBJ2-2; D not certain. Germline V gives CDR1 SEHNR, CDR2 FQNEAQ (reference sequence). V was clipped by 1 base and J by 2 bases, with 8 bases between them. The CDR3 length is 15 residues. CDR3 loop: CASSLVPENTGELFF. As DNA, the CDR3 is TGTGCCAGCAGCTTAGTACCAGAAAACACCGGGGAGCTGTTTTTT.

The chain has TRBV12-3 or TRBV12-4 and TRBJ1-1; 9 bases agree with TRBD1. The CDR3 runs 13 residues. The V segment lost 6 bases and the J segment 5 bases; nucleotides outside the gene matches: 4. The CDR3 DNA reads TGTGCCAGCAGACAGGGGGCAGGGACTGAAGCTTTCTTT. Translating it yields CASRQGAGTEAFF.

The chain is built from TRBV19 and TRBJ2-6; a weak D match, TRBD1 (7 bases). Trimming shortened V by 5 bases and J by 0 bases, and 17 bases separated the two germline ends. Germline V lookup: CDR1 LNHDA, CDR2 SQIVND (reference sequence). The CDR3 runs 18 residues. The CDR3 nucleotides are TGTGCCAGTAGTCCTCGGGGGACAGCGCTCTCTGGGGCCAACGTCCTGACTTTC. Amino acids: CASSPRGTALSGANVLTF.

CDR3 DNA: TGTGCCAGCAGCTTGGGACAGGGGGGAGATACGCAGTATTTT. Its protein product is CASSLGQGGDTQYF. V usage is TRBV5-4 and J usage is TRBJ2-3; 9 nucleotides match TRBD1. The CDR3 length is 14 residues. The trim removed 0 bases at V and 5 bases at J, leaving 1 base unmatched. Germline V gene sequence: CDR1 SGHNT, CDR2 YYREEE (reference sequence).

The chain joins TRBV27 to TRBJ1-2, with TRBD1 matching 7 bases. Germline V gene data show CDR1 as MNHEY and CDR2 as SMNVEV (reference sequence). This CDR3 spans 16 amino acids. Losses at the gene ends were 5 bases for V and 1 base for J; bases not matched to a gene: 10. The CDR3 protein is CASSPRTGPFNYGYTF. The DNA of the CDR3 is TGTGCCAGCAGTCCGAGGACAGGACCTTTTAACTATGGCTACACCTTC.

V gene TRBV28 combines with J gene TRBJ2-7; D is perhaps TRBD1 (6 bases). V was clipped by 1 base and J by 2 bases, with 9 bases between them. The CDR3 covers 14 residues. CDR1 MDHEN and CDR2 SYDVKM come from the germline V gene. CDR3 coding DNA: TGTGCCAGCAGTTTATTGACAGGCGCCTACGAGCAGTACTTC. Protein sequence: CASSLLTGAYEQYF.

V is TRBV5-1 and J is TRBJ1-4; 7 positions match TRBD1. The CDR3 is made up of 15 amino acids. Germline trimming cut 4 bases from V and 6 bases from J; bases unmatched to any gene: 9. Germline values: CDR1 SGHRS, CDR2 YFSETQ. The CDR3 spells CASSRQGGSDEKLFF. As DNA, the CDR3 is TGCGCCAGCAGCCGACAGGGTGGGTCGGATGAAAAACTGTTTTTT.